These 3 T cell receptor beta chains were all obtained from the same sample, sequenced in a study of blood T cells in healthy people across ages. Then a second PCR, running about 6 to 12 cycles, was carried out with a sample-barcoded 5' primer and a J-beta primer mix. One entry per CDR3 protein results from TCRdb running MiXCR on the 5' RACE reads. The data show 790,000 or so distinct CDR3 sequences, around 45% seen once. The source material was blood. The receptor set was obtained from a man at least 80 years old in good health.

This clonotype was recorded a few times. The CDR3 here is CASSLQDRVEKLFF. CDR3 DNA sequence: TGTGCCAGCAGCCTACAGGACAGGGTCGAAAAACTGTTTTTT. The genes are TRBV3-1 and TRBJ1-4, with TRBD1 matching over 8 bases. This CDR3 spans 14 amino acids. V lost 4 bases and J lost 8; bases outside the gene matches: 6. The germline V gene has CDR1 LGHDT and CDR2 YNNKEL (reference sequence). The full variable domain, with the rest looked up from reference TRBV3-1 and TRBJ1-4, is DTAVSQTPKYLVTQMGNDKSIKCEQNLGHDTMYWYKQDSKKFLKIMFSYNNKELIINETVPNRFSPKSPDKAHLNLHINSLELGDSAVYFCASSLQDRVEKLFFGSGTQLSVL.

The chain combines TRBV19 with TRBJ2-7; TRBD2 aligns across 7 bases. CDR1 and CDR2 from the germline V gene are LNHDA and SQIVND (reference sequence). J was trimmed by 1 base and V by 1 base; bases with no gene match: 4. This CDR3 has 15 residues. For the CDR3, the DNA is TGTGCCAGTAGTATAGGGGATAGCGGGTCCTACGAGCAGTACTTC. This encodes CASSIGDSGSYEQYF.

Comments on this clonotype: One end of the junction does not line up with germline, which may come from a read error. This chain links TRBV7-9 with TRBJ1-6, with D possibly being TRBD1 (5 bases). Germline assignment: CDR1 SEHNR and CDR2 FQNEAQ (reference sequence). The CDR3 covers 15 residues. The CDR3 here is CASSPLGVTNSPPHF. The CDR3 DNA sequence: TGTGCCAGCAGCCCGTTGGGGGTTACAAATTCACCCCCCCACTTT.